The clone carrying this T cell receptor (beta chain) came up once. The PCR was carried out with 60 Vbeta primers and 13 Jbeta primers. The data were produced by immunoSEQ multiplex PCR, yet TCRdb's version contains in-frame clones alone and is incomplete. The data hold approximately 130,000 clones, with approximately 84% observed a single time. The data derive from a study of cytomegalovirus exposure and HLA in healthy donors. The TCR comes from a boy between 2 and 10 years old in good health and CMV-seronegative. The specimen sequenced was PBMCs.

The CDR3 sequence is CASSGTGGTFTDTQYF. The CDR3, as DNA: TGTGCCAGCAGTGGGACAGGCGGGACTTTCACAGATACGCAGTATTTT. The chain joins TRBV2 to TRBJ2-3; D might be TRBD1 (7 bases). The CDR3 is made up of 16 amino acids. The ends were cut back, 4 bases at V and 2 bases at J, with 16 bases in the middle. Germline CDR1 and CDR2: SNHLY and FYNNEI. Full variable domain (rest looked up from reference TRBV2 and TRBJ2-3): EPEVTQTPSHQVTQMGQEVILRCVPISNHLYFYWYRQILGQKVEFLVSFYNNEISEKSEIFDDQFSVERPDGSNFTLKIRSTKLEDSAMYFCASSGTGGTFTDTQYFGPGTRLTVL.